Listed below are T cell receptor beta chains from one sample, sequenced in a study of CD8 T cells in ankylosing spondylitis. One entry per CDR3 protein, called by TCRdb with MiXCR from the 5' RACE reads. The table has around 75,000 distinct CDR3 sequences, 5.3% seen once. The sequenced sample consisted of blood, either unsorted or a sorted T cell fraction (not recorded which). The receptor set was obtained from a male donor with ankylosing spondylitis or in good health (not recorded which). Both conserved end residues are part of each CDR3. Each record gives: V gene, D gene, clone size, J gene, CDR3 protein, CDR3 DNA. The D gene is left open where the match is weak. Each size is once, few, many or a size class.

v_call: TRBV7-2; d_call: .; clone_size: many; j_call: TRBJ2-5; cdr3_aa: CASSERRAGETQYF; cdr3_nt: TGTGCCAGCAGCGAGCGCAGGGCCGGGGAGACCCAGTACTTC
v_call: TRBV7-8; d_call: .; clone_size: many; j_call: TRBJ1-5; cdr3_aa: CASSQTRTDPNQPQHF; cdr3_nt: TGTGCCAGCAGCCAGACGCGTACAGACCCAAATCAGCCCCAGCATTTT
v_call: TRBV5-1; d_call: .; clone_size: many; j_call: TRBJ1-3; cdr3_aa: CASSLEGNTIYF; cdr3_nt: TGCGCCAGCAGCTTGGAAGGAAACACCATATATTTT
v_call: TRBV5-1; d_call: .; clone_size: many; j_call: TRBJ2-3; cdr3_aa: CASSLSRDTQYF; cdr3_nt: TGCGCCAGCAGCCTCAGTCGGGATACGCAGTATTTT
v_call: TRBV10-3; d_call: .; clone_size: many; j_call: TRBJ1-3; cdr3_aa: CAIMWGSGNTIYF; cdr3_nt: TGTGCCATCATGTGGGGCTCTGGAAACACCATATATTTT
v_call: TRBV11-2; d_call: .; clone_size: many; j_call: TRBJ1-1; cdr3_aa: CASSFPALWGTGINTEAFF; cdr3_nt: TGTGCCAGCAGCTTTCCCGCTCTGTGGGGAACAGGGATTAACACTGAAGCTTTCTTT
v_call: TRBV18; d_call: TRBD1; clone_size: many; j_call: TRBJ2-7; cdr3_aa: CASSPPVGTGTGPYEQYF; cdr3_nt: TGTGCCAGCTCACCACCGGTGGGAACCGGGACAGGCCCCTACGAGCAGTACTTC
v_call: TRBV20-1; d_call: .; clone_size: many; j_call: TRBJ1-1; cdr3_aa: CNPSLQAEAFF; cdr3_nt: TGCAATCCTTCCCTTCAGGCTGAAGCTTTCTTT
v_call: TRBV29-1; d_call: .; clone_size: many; j_call: TRBJ2-1; cdr3_aa: CSVEVGTRGEFF; cdr3_nt: TGCAGCGTTGAAGTGGGCACGAGGGGCGAGTTCTTC
v_call: TRBV5-1; d_call: .; clone_size: many; j_call: TRBJ2-3; cdr3_aa: CASSLDVGSATDTQYF; cdr3_nt: TGCGCCAGCAGCTTGGATGTGGGGAGCGCGACAGATACGCAGTATTTT
v_call: TRBV10-3; d_call: .; clone_size: many; j_call: TRBJ2-1; cdr3_aa: CATSTSSYNEQFF; cdr3_nt: TGTGCCACTTCCACGAGCTCCTACAATGAGCAGTTCTTC